This TCR beta chain came from a study of shared clonotypes between healthy human individuals. As originally analysed: Quality scores were absent from the junction-only immunoSEQ sequences, so filtering differed. Generated by immunoSEQ multiplex PCR, the TCRdb table keeps only in-frame clones and is missing some. The DNA gave D and trimming, while V, J and clone size come from that table. There are 1.5 million to 2.5 million clones in the sample; roughly 95% occur only once, and approximately 1.2% lies in the top ten. The CDR3 covers 15 residues. Germline values: CDR1 WNHNN, CDR2 SYGVQD (reference sequence). V lost 0 bases and J 1 base, leaving 9 bases between the germline ends. CD8 cells classed as naive were CD45RO-negative and positively selected for CCR7, excluding terminally differentiated effector memory CD45RA+ cells. Study-level results: A handful of donors held around 5% of naive CD4 clonotypes in common.

In the case of this clone: Its target is unknown. Additional DNA sequences in this sample encode the identical CDR3.

This sequence joins TRBV10-1 and TRBJ1-1, with D perhaps matching TRBD1 (5 bases). This sequence was found in a man younger than 35 in good health. Sequenced input: naive CD8+ T cells sorted from blood. CDR3 sequence: CASSESRQGNTEAFF. CDR3 bases: TGCGCCAGCAGTGAGTCGAGGCAGGGGAACACTGAAGCTTTCTTT.